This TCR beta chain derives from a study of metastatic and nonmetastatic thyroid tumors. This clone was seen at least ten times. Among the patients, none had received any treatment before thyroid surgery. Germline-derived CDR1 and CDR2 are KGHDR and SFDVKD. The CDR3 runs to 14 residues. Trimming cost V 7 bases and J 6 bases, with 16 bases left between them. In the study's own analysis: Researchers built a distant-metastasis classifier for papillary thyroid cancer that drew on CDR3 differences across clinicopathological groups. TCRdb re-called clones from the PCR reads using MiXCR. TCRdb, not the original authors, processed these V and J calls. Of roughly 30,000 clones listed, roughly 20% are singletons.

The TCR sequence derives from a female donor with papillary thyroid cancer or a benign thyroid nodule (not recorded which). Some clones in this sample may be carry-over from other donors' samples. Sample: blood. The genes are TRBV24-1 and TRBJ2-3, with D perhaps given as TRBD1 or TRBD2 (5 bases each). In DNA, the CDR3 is TGTGCCACCAGCGGGACGGCTTTTTCGGATACGCAGTATTTT. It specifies CATSGTAFSDTQYF.